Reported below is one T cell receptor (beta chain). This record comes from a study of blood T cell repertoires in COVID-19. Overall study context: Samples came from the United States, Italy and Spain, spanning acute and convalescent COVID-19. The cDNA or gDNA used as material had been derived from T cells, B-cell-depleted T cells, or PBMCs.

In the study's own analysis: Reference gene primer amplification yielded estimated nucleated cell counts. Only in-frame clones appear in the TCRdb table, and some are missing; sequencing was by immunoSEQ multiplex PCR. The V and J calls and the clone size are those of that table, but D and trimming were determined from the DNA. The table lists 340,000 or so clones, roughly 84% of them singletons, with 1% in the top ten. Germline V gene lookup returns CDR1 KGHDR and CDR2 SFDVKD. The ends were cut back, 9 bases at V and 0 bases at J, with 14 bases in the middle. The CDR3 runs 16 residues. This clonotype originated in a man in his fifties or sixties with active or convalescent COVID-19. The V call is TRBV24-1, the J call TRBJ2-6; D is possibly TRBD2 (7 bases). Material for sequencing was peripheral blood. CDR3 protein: CATGTGGRSGANVLTF. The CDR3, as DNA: TGTGCCACCGGGACGGGGGGCCGCTCTGGGGCCAACGTCCTGACTTTC.